This TCR beta chain is from a study of beta chain features in type 1 diabetes. cDNA synthesis used the whole RNA isolate, giving expressed TCRB sequences. The table came from immunoSEQ multiplex PCR; TCRdb's copy has only in-frame clones and leaves some out. The sample has fewer than 350,000 clones, around 19% seen once. Sort purity for all populations was recorded as exceeding 98%. The sample consisted of naive CD4+ T cells from blood. The clonotype originates from a woman in her late teens or twenties in good health.

The CDR3 protein is CASSPPPGTDTQYF. In nucleotides, the CDR3 is TGTGCCAGCAGCCCACCCCCGGGGACAGATACGCAGTATTTT. The chain links TRBV7-9 to TRBJ2-3, with D tentatively TRBD2 (5 bases). Germline V lookup: CDR1 SEHNR, CDR2 FQNEAQ (reference sequence). The CDR3 has 14 amino acids. The ends were cut back, 5 bases at V and 3 bases at J, with 12 bases in the middle.